Detailed here is one T cell receptor beta chain. Its antigen remains unidentified. These data come from a study of cytomegalovirus exposure and HLA in healthy donors. With 60 Vbeta and 13 Jbeta primers, the PCR was carried out. TCRdb keeps only in-frame clones here, not all; method: immunoSEQ multiplex PCR. The sample carries 100,000 to 150,000 clones, 50% to 75% recorded once. Study results and caveats: CMV serostatus was the only recorded immune exposure for donors. Some public TCRs appeared in many individuals, while most sequences were rare. Listed as cytomegalovirus-associated were around 160 TCR beta chains.

Germline CDR1 and CDR2: MDHEN and SYDVKM. CDR3 length: 13 amino acids. V was clipped by 6 bases and J by 8 bases; unmatched bases: 8. This TCR was recovered from a middle-aged woman in good health and CMV-seropositive. The chain carries TRBV28 and TRBJ1-2; 8 bases are a match to TRBD1. The sequenced material came from PBMCs. CDR3 nucleotide sequence: TGTGCCAGCAGGCTTCCGGCAGGGGGCGGCTACACCTTC. It encodes CASRLPAGGGYTF.